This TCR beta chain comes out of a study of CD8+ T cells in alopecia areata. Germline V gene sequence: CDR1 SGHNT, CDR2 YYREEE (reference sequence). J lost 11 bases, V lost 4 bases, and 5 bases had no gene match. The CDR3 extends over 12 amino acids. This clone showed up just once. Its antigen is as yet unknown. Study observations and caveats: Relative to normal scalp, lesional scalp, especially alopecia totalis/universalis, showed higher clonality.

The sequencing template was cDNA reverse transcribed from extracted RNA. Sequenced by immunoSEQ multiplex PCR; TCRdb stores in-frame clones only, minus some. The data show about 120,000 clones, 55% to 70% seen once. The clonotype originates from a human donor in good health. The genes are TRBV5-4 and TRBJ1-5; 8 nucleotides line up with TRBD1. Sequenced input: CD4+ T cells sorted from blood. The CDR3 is CASSLQGAAQHF. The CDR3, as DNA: TGTGCCAGCAGCCTTCAGGGGGCCGCCCAGCATTTT.